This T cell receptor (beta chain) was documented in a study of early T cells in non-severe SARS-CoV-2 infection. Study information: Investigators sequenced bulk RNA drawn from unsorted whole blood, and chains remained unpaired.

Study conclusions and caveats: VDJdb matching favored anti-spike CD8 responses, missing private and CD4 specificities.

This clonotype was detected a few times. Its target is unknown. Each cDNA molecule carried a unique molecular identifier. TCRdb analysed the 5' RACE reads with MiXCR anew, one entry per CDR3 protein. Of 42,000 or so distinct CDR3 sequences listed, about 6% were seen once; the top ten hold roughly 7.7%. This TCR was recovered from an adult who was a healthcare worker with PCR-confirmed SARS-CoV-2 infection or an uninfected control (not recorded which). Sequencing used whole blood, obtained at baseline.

CDR3 region: CATSRDQGQLGQFF. CDR3 coding DNA: TGTGCCACCAGCAGAGATCAGGGCCAGTTAGGGCAGTTCTTC. The rearrangement uses TRBV15 and TRBJ2-1; the D gene is possibly TRBD1 (5 bases). CDR3 size: 14 residues. Trimming shortened V by 0 bases and J by 12 bases, and 15 bases separated the two germline ends. Germline CDR1 is LNHNV and CDR2 is YYDKDF (reference sequence).